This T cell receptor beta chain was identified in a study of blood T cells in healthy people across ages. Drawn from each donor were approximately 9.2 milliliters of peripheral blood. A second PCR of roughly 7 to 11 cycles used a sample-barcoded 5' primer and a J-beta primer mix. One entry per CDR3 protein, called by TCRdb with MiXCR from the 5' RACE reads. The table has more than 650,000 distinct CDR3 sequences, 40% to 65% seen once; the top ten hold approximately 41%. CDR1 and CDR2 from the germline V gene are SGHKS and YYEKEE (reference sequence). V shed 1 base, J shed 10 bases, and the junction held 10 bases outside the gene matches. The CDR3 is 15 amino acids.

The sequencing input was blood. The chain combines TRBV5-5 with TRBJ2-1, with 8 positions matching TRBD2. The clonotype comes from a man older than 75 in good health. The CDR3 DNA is TGTGCCAGCAGCTTGCAGAGGATAGCGGGATGGGAGCAGTTCTTC. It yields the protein CASSLQRIAGWEQFF.